This entry lists 2 T cell receptor beta chains sequenced from one sample in a study of T cells in Graves' hyperthyroidism and ophthalmopathy. It was RNA transcripts that yielded the amplified TCR beta CDR3 regions. HTBI primers were the set used in a first-round RT-PCR of the TCR CDR3. TCRdb independently ran MiXCR on the multiplex PCR reads; one entry per CDR3 protein. The table has hundreds of thousands of distinct CDR3 sequences, over 10% seen once. Sequencing used blood. Receptors originate from a woman aged 18-29 years with Graves' hyperthyroidism.

The V and J genes are TRBV6-1 and TRBJ1-6; TRBD1 might be the D (6 bases). The germline V gene encodes CDR1 MNHNS and CDR2 SASEGT. The CDR3 extends over 16 amino acids. With 6 bases removed from V and 7 bases from J, the gap between germline ends came to 19 bases. For the CDR3, the DNA is TGTGCCAGCAGAACTAATACCGGGACACCGAATTCACCCCTCCACTTT. This gives the protein CASRTNTGTPNSPLHF.

This clonotype was observed many times. The chain recombines TRBV7-3 with TRBJ2-2, with TRBD1 matching 7 bases. The V gene end was trimmed by 4 bases and the J gene end by 2 bases; junction bases not matched to a gene: 7. The CDR3 has 16 amino acids. Germline V gene data show CDR1 as SGHTA and CDR2 as FQGTGA. In nucleotides, the CDR3 is TGTGCCAGCAGCTCCGGACAGGATAAAAACACCGGGGAGCTGTTTTTT. This encodes CASSSGQDKNTGELFF.